This T cell receptor (beta chain) emerged from a study of Graves' ophthalmopathy and Graves' hyperthyroidism. Amplified TCR beta CDR3 regions were obtained using RNA transcripts as template. First-round RT-PCR used HTBI primers; second-round multiplex PCR followed. TCRdb redid the calling of the multiplex PCR reads with MiXCR, one entry per CDR3 protein. The table records about 220,000 distinct CDR3 sequences, roughly 21% of them present only once. This clonotype was seen ten or more times. The CDR3 is made up of 14 amino acids. V lost 5 bases and J lost 5; bases outside the gene matches: 11. CDR1 is DFQATT, CDR2 SNEGSKA, per germline (reference sequence).

This sequence originates from a woman between 50 and 59 years old with Graves' ophthalmopathy. Material: peripheral blood. The chain uses TRBV20-1 and TRBJ1-2, with 7 bases aligning to TRBD1. The CDR3 sequence: CSADTGQSLYGYTF. CDR3 sequence (DNA): TGCAGTGCTGATACGGGACAGTCTCTTTATGGCTACACCTTC.